Listed here are 2 T cell receptor beta chains from one sample, sequenced in a study of monozygotic twins with inflammatory bowel disease. Following a re-call of the 5' RACE reads, TCRdb has one entry per CDR3 protein and lacks DNA. The table for this sample gives about 150,000 distinct CDR3 sequences. Sequences were obtained from blood. The origin of the receptors is a human donor with ulcerative colitis or Crohn's disease, or a healthy co-twin of an affected twin (not recorded which).

This chain uses TRBV7-9 with TRBJ2-7; the TCRdb call, TRBD2, lacks DNA for checking. The CDR3 runs 14 residues. The germline V gene has CDR1 SEHNR and CDR2 FQNEAQ (reference sequence). The CDR3 loop is CASSFLGHAHEQYF.

The chain's CDR3 is CATSTGYSGNTIYF. The chain has TRBV7-8 and TRBJ1-3. CDR1 is SGHVS and CDR2 is FQNEAQ in the germline V gene. The CDR3 sequence is 14 residues long.